This TCR beta chain was captured in a study of blood T cell repertoires in COVID-19. On the study more broadly: COVID-19 samples, acute and convalescent, were from the United States, Italy and Spain. PBMCs, B-cell-depleted T cells, or T cells provided the cDNA or gDNA that made up the material.

The Seattle patients, enrolled during active infection, were followed longitudinally. Germline CDR1 and CDR2: SGHVS and FQNEAQ. This CDR3 comprises 15 residues. The V gene end was trimmed by 2 bases and the J gene end by 4 bases; junction bases not matched to a gene: 7. Study processing details: Amplification with reference gene primers provided the estimates of nucleated cell counts. Sequencing used immunoSEQ multiplex PCR; TCRdb keeps in-frame clones, though not all of them. The V and J calls and clone size were taken over from that table, and D and trimming were inferred from the DNA. The sample lists about 340,000 clones, around 87% occurring once.

Material for sequencing was peripheral blood. The sequence derives from a woman between 50 and 59 years old with COVID-19, enrolled during active disease. The chain carries TRBV7-8 and TRBJ1-2, with 7 bases aligning to TRBD1. CDR3 DNA: TGTGCCAGCAGCTTATCACTGGACAGGAGCTATGGCTACACCTTC. Translating it yields CASSLSLDRSYGYTF.